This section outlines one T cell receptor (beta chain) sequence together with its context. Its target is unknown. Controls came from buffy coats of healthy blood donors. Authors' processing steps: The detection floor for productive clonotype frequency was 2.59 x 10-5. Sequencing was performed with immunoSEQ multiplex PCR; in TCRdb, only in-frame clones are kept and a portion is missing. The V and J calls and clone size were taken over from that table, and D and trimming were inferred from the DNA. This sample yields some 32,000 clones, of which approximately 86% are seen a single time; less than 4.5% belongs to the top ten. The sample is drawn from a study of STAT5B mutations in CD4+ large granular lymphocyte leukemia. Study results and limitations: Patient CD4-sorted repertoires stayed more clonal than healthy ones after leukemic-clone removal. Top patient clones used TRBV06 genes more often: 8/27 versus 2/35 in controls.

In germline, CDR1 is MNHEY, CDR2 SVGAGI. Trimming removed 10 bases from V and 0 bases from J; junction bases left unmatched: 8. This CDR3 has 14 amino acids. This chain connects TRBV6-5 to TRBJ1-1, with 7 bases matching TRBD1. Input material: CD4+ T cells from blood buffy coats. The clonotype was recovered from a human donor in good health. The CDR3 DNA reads TGTGCCACCAAAGGGGGCAATTTGAACACTGAAGCTTTCTTT. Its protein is CATKGGNLNTEAFF.